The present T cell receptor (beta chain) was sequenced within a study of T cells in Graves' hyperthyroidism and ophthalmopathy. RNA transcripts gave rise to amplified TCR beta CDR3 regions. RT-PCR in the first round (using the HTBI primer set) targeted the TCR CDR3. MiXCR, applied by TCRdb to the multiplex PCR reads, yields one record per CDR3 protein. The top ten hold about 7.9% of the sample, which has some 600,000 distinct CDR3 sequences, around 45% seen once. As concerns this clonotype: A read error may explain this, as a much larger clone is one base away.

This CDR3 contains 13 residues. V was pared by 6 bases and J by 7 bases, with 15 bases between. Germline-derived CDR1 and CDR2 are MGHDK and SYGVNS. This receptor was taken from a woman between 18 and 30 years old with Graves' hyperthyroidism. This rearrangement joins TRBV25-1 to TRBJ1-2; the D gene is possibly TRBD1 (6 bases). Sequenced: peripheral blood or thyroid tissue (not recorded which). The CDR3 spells CASSSPWGAGYTF. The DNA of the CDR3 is TGTGCCAGCAGCTCGCCTTGGGGGGCTGGCTACACCTTC.